This TCR beta chain is drawn from a study of blood T cell repertoires in COVID-19. Study-level information: T cells, B-cell-depleted T cells, or PBMCs provided the cDNA or gDNA that served as material.

With V trimmed by 4 bases and J by 3 bases, 5 bases remained unmatched. The CDR3 runs to 15 residues. The germline V gene encodes CDR1 KGHSH and CDR2 LQKENI. Assay used: immunoSEQ multiplex PCR; TCRdb lists only in-frame clones, some missing. Here the sample spans roughly 190,000 clones, approximately 91% being singletons. This clone was found once. The TCR was taken from a woman between 40 and 50 years old who had recovered from COVID-19. This rearrangement joins TRBV18 to TRBJ1-5; 8 nucleotides align to TRBD1. Sequenced sample: peripheral blood. DNA of the CDR3: TGTGCCAGCTCACTACAGGGGGGGATCAATCAGCCCCAGCATTTT. This translates into CASSLQGGINQPQHF.